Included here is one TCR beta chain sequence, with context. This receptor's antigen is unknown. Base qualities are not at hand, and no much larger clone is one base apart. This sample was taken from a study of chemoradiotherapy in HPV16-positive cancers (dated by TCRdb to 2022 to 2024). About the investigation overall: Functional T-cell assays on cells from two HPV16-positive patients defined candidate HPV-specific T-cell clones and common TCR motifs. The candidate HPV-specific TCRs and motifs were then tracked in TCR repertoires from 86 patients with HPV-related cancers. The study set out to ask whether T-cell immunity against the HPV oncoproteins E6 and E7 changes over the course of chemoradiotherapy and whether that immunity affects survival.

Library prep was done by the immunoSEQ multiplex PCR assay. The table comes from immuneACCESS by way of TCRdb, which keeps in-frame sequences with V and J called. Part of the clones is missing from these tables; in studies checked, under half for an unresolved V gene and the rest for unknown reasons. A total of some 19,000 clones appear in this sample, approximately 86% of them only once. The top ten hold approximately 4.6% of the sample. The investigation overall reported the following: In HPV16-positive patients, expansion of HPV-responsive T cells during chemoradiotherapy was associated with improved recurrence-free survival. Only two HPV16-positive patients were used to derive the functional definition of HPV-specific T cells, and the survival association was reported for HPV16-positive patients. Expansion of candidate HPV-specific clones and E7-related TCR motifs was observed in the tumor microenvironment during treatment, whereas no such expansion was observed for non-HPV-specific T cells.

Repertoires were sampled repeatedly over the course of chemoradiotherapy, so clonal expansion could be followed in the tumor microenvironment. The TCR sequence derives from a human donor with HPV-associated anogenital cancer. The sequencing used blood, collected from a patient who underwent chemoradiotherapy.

In nucleotide form, the sequence is TGTGCCAGCAGCTTAGCGGGCGGGGATCCTAGCAATCAGCCCCAGCATTTT. The translation is CASSLAGGDPSNQPQHF. The chain joins TRBV7-8 to TRBJ1-5, with the D gene call left open. V was cut back by 0 bases and J by 0 bases, leaving a gap of 12 bases between them. The germline V gene supplies CDR1 SGHVS and CDR2 FQNEAQ. The CDR3 has 17 amino acids, counting the end cysteine and phenylalanine. Of all the DNA, just the CDR3 is kept, 51 bases in frame from base 1.